This T cell receptor (beta chain) was recovered during a study of blood T cell repertoires in COVID-19. Only a few counts were recorded for this clone. Germline V gene sequence: CDR1 SGHNT, CDR2 YYREEE (reference sequence). The CDR3 loop spans 16 amino acids. The J segment lost 1 base and the V segment lost 0 bases, leaving 4 bases of the junction unmatched. The assay was immunoSEQ multiplex PCR, and TCRdb's table has in-frame clones only and misses some. The repertoire consists of approximately 200,000 clones, with 86% occurring once and the leading ten covering under 3%. This TCR was recovered from a woman in her 30s with active or convalescent COVID-19. Sequencing was performed on peripheral blood. This chain links TRBV5-4 with TRBJ1-1, with TRBD1 matching over 9 bases. The DNA for the CDR3 is TGTGCCAGCAGCTTGGGGGGACAGGGACCGAACACTGAAGCTTTCTTT. Protein: CASSLGGQGPNTEAFF.